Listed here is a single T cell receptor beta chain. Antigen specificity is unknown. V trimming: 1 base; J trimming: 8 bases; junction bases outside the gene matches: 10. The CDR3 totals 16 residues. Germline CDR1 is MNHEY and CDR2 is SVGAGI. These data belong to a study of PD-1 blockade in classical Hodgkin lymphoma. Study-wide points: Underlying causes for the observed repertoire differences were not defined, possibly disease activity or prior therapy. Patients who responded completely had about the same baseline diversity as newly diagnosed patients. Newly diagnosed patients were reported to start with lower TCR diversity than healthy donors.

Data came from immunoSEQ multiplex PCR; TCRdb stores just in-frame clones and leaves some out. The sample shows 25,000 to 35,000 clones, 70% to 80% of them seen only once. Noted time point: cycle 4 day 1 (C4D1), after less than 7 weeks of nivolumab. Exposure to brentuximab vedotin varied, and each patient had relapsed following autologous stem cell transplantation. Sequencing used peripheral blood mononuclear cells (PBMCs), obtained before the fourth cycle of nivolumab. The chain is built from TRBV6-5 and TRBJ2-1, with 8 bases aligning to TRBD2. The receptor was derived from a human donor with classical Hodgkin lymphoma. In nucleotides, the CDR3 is TGTGCCAGCAGTTACTTCTTAGGGCTAGCGGGTCATGAGCAGTTCTTC. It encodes CASSYFLGLAGHEQFF.